This passage covers 20 T cell receptor beta chains from one sample sequenced in a study of blood T cell repertoires in COVID-19. TCRdb's copy holds only in-frame clones and misses some; the assay was immunoSEQ multiplex PCR. The sample contains some 130,000 clones, about 70% of which appear only once. What was sequenced was peripheral blood. Receptors originate from a woman between 65 and 79 years old with acute or convalescent COVID-19.

The CDR3 is CASSPRGSGPQHF. The CDR3 DNA follows: TGTGCCAGTAGTCCCAGGGGATCGGGCCCCCAGCATTTT. The chain combines TRBV19 with TRBJ1-5, with D maybe TRBD1 (6 bases). This CDR3 is built from 13 residues. Germline loops: CDR1 LNHDA, CDR2 SQIVND (reference sequence). V gave up 5 bases and J gave up 10 bases, with 15 bases separating them.

This clone has just a few counts. CDR3 sequence: CASSVDPGQPSGANVLTF. The DNA for the CDR3 is TGTGCCAGCAGCGTAGACCCAGGGCAACCTTCTGGGGCCAACGTCCTGACTTTC. The chain uses TRBV9 and TRBJ2-6, with TRBD1 as a possible D gene (5 bases). CDR1 is SGDLS and CDR2 is YYNGEE in the germline V gene. The CDR3 contains 18 residues. Trimming pared 0 bases from V and 1 base from J, leaving 14 bases between.

The V and J genes are TRBV12-3 or TRBV12-4 and TRBJ1-1; D remains ambiguous. With 4 bases removed from V and 1 base from J, the gap between germline ends came to 7 bases. CDR3 length equals 13 residues. CDR3 in DNA: TGTGCCAGCAGTTCCCGAGCGAACACTGAAGCTTTCTTT. Protein sequence: CASSSRANTEAFF.

The chain combines TRBV29-1 with TRBJ2-7; 9 bases are shared with TRBD2. The length of the CDR3 is 14 residues. Germline V lookup: CDR1 SQVTM, CDR2 ANQGSEA. V dropped 3 bases and J dropped 0; count of bases not matched to a gene: 3. This CDR3 reads CSVEASGNSYEQYF. The DNA of the CDR3 is TGCAGCGTTGAGGCTAGCGGGAACTCCTACGAGCAGTACTTC.

The chain recombines TRBV5-5 with TRBJ2-7, with D possibly matching TRBD1 (6 bases). Trimming removed 0 bases at V and 7 bases at J, with 17 bases between. Per the germline V gene, CDR1 is SGHKS and CDR2 is YYEKEE (reference sequence). The length of the CDR3 is 15 residues. The CDR3 region is CASSLVSTGMEEQYF. In DNA, the CDR3 is TGTGCCAGCAGCTTGGTTAGCACAGGGATGGAAGAGCAGTACTTC.

The rearrangement links TRBV12-5 to TRBJ2-7; D possibly corresponds to TRBD2 (6 bases). The V gene's germline CDR1 is LGHNT and CDR2 FRNRAP. The CDR3 sequence is 16 residues long. Trimming shortened V by 5 bases and J by 1 base, and 18 bases separated the two germline ends. Here the CDR3 reads CASGLFSGTPSYEQYF. The DNA of the CDR3 is TGTGCTAGTGGTCTCTTTAGCGGAACTCCTTCCTACGAGCAGTACTTC. The entire variable domain, with the rest obtained from reference TRBV12-5 and TRBJ2-7, is as follows: DARVTQTPRHKVTEMGQEVTMRCQPILGHNTVFWYRQTMMQGLELLAYFRNRAPLDDSGMPKDRFSAEMPDATLATLKIQPSEPRDSAVYFCASGLFSGTPSYEQYFGPGTRLTVT.

As concerns this clone: Other DNA sequences in the sample encode the same CDR3. The V and J genes are TRBV18 and TRBJ1-1; unclear D gene. CDR1 KGHSH and CDR2 LQKENI come from the germline V gene. The CDR3 totals 13 residues. The V gene lost 3 bases and the J gene lost 1 base, with 6 bases spanning the gap. CDR3 residues: CASSPAGNTEAFF. The CDR3, as DNA: TGTGCCAGCTCACCGGCAGGGAACACTGAAGCTTTCTTT.

The genes are TRBV2 and TRBJ1-6, with D unclear. Germline CDR1 SNHLY, CDR2 FYNNEI. V shed 6 bases and J shed 5 bases, with 8 bases lying between them. The CDR3 is made up of 13 amino acids. The CDR3 is CASRRENNSPLHF. In DNA, the CDR3 is TGTGCCAGCAGGCGGGAGAATAATTCACCCCTCCACTTT. Based on the CDR3 plus reference TRBV2 and TRBJ1-6, the full variable domain is EPEVTQTPSHQVTQMGQEVILRCVPISNHLYFYWYRQILGQKVEFLVSFYNNEISEKSEIFDDQFSVERPDGSNFTLKIRSTKLEDSAMYFCASRRENNSPLHFGNGTRLTVT.

The chain uses TRBV3-1 (or the pseudogene TRBV3-2) and TRBJ2-1, with D tentatively TRBD2 (5 bases). Trimming shortened V by 2 bases and J by 10 bases, and 12 bases separated the two germline ends. Germline V gives CDR1 LGHDT, CDR2 YNNKEL (reference sequence). The CDR3 contains 13 residues. This chain's CDR3 is CASSQFERSEQFF. The CDR3 region has the DNA TGTGCCAGCAGCCAATTCGAGCGGAGCGAGCAGTTCTTC.

The V call is TRBV7-2, the J call TRBJ2-5, with TRBD2 matching 13 bases. This CDR3 spans 17 amino acids. Trimming at V came to 4 bases and at J to 5 bases, leaving 10 bases not matched to a gene. Per the germline V gene, CDR1 is SGHTA and CDR2 is FQGNSA. CDR3: CASSSSPGTSGEETQYF. The CDR3 DNA reads TGTGCCAGCAGCTCCTCCCCCGGGACTAGCGGGGAGGAGACCCAGTACTTC.

V is TRBV5-1 and J is TRBJ2-1; maybe TRBD2 (5 bases). Between the trimmed V and J ends, which lost 5 bases and 3 bases, there was a span of 15 bases. Per the germline V gene, CDR1 is SGHRS and CDR2 is YFSETQ. The CDR3 sequence is 15 residues long. The chain's CDR3 is CASSISPGLYNEQFF. CDR3 nucleotides: TGCGCCAGCAGTATATCACCAGGACTCTACAATGAGCAGTTCTTC.

The V call is TRBV7-6, the J call TRBJ2-5; a possible D gene is TRBD1 (6 bases). Germline-derived CDR1 and CDR2 are SGHVS and FNYEAQ. There are 22 residues in the CDR3. The ends were cut back, 4 bases at V and 7 bases at J, with 40 bases in the middle. CDR3 sequence (DNA): TGTGCCAGCAGCTCCCCCGTCTCGGCTCCGTCCGTCCCTGGACAGACATTATGGACCCAGTACTTC. This translates into CASSSPVSAPSVPGQTLWTQYF. Using reference TRBV7-6 and TRBJ2-5 for the parts outside the CDR3, the full variable domain is GAGVSQSPRYKVTKRGQDVALRCDPISGHVSLYWYRQALGQGPEFLTYFNYEAQQDKSGLPNDRFSAERPEGSISTLTIQRTEQRDSAMYRCASSSPVSAPSVPGQTLWTQYFGPGTRLLVL.

In its sample, this clone was seen once. The rearrangement links TRBV6-1 to TRBJ2-6, with a tentative D call TRBD1 (5 bases). This CDR3 has 18 amino acids. The V end was cut by 1 base, the J end by 0 bases, with 13 bases between. Germline CDR1 reads MNHNS; CDR2 reads SASEGT. CDR3 sequence: CASSEEGISLSGANVLTF. CDR3 in DNA: TGTGCCAGCAGTGAAGAGGGGATTTCCCTCTCTGGGGCCAACGTCCTGACTTTC.

This clone was counted a few times. This chain connects TRBV19 to TRBJ1-5; TRBD1 is a possible D gene (6 bases). The V and J ends lost 7 bases and 7 bases respectively, with 17 bases between them. This CDR3 contains 14 residues. The germline gives CDR1 LNHDA, CDR2 SQIVND (reference sequence). For the CDR3, the DNA is TGTGCCAGTACCCTGGACAGTTTGGGACAGCCCCAGCATTTT. Protein sequence: CASTLDSLGQPQHF.

Details on this clone: At one end the junction does not follow the germline gene, possibly because of a read error. The rearrangement links TRBV7-7 to TRBJ2-7; a possible D gene is TRBD1 (5 bases). Germline assignment: CDR1 SSHAT and CDR2 FNYEAQ (reference sequence). The CDR3 totals 13 residues. CDR3 region: CASSLGSGNEQYF. The CDR3 bases are TGTGCTAGCAGCTTAGGCTCAGGGAACGAGCAGTACTTC.

The CDR3 is CAISHRDSQAFF. CDR3 in DNA: TGTGCCATCAGCCACCGGGACAGCCAAGCTTTCTTT. V and J are TRBV10-3 and TRBJ1-1; 7 nucleotides align to TRBD1. Germline loops: CDR1 ENHRY, CDR2 SYGVKD. This CDR3 is 12 amino acids long. The V gene end was trimmed by 6 bases and the J gene end by 9 bases; junction bases not matched to a gene: 7.

The rearrangement uses TRBV7-8 and TRBJ2-1; D is unresolved. Deletions cut 2 bases from V and 5 bases from J, with 13 bases between. Germline V gene data show CDR1 as SGHVS and CDR2 as FQNEAQ. The length of the CDR3 is 15 residues. For the CDR3, the DNA is TGTGCCAGCAGCTTATCCCGTTATCGGGACAATGAGCAGTTCTTC. It is translated as CASSLSRYRDNEQFF.

This chain connects TRBV11-2 to TRBJ1-2; tentative D call: TRBD1 (5 bases). Trimming cost V 2 bases and J 4 bases, with 14 bases left between them. CDR1 is SGHAT and CDR2 is FQNNGV in the germline V gene. This CDR3 has 15 residues. CDR3 in amino acids: CASSLRLQGGYGYTF. The DNA of the CDR3 is TGTGCCAGCAGCTTAAGGCTCCAGGGCGGCTATGGCTACACCTTC.

The chain links TRBV29-1 to TRBJ1-2, with 7 bases lining up with TRBD1. J lost 0 bases, V lost 7 bases, and 5 bases had no gene match. The CDR3 has 13 amino acids. The germline V gene encodes CDR1 SQVTM and CDR2 ANQGSEA. The CDR3 DNA follows: TGCAGCGGGGCAACAGGGGCTAACTATGGCTACACCTTC. Protein product: CSGATGANYGYTF.

The CDR3: CASSIDFSGNTIYF. The DNA for the CDR3 is TGTGCCAGCTCTATAGATTTCTCTGGAAACACCATATATTTT. The rearrangement joins TRBV19 to TRBJ1-3; D unresolved. The CDR3 extends over 14 amino acids. The ends were cut back, 9 bases at V and 0 bases at J, with 12 bases in the middle. Germline-derived CDR1 and CDR2 are LNHDA and SQIVND (reference sequence).